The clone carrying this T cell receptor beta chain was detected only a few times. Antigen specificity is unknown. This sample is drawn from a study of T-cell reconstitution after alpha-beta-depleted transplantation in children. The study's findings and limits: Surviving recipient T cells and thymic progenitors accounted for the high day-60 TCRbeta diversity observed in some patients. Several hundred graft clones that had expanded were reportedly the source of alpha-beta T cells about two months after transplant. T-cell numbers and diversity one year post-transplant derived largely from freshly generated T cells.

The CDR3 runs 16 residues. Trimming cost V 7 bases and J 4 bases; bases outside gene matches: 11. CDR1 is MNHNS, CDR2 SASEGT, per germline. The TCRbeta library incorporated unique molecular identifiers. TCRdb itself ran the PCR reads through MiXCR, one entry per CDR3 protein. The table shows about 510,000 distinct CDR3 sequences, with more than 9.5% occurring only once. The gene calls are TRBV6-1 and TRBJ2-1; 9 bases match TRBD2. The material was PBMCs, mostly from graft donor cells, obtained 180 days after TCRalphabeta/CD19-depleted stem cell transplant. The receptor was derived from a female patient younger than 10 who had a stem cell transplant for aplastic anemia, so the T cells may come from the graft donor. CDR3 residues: CASTLGGRATYNEQFF. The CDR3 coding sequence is TGTGCCAGCACCCTAGGCGGGAGGGCCACTTACAATGAGCAGTTCTTC.